This T cell receptor (beta chain) is from a study of T cells in Graves' hyperthyroidism and ophthalmopathy. Study-wide results and limits: Ophthalmopathy onset followed model prediction by a median roughly 6.5 months.

Worth noting for this clonotype: Its antigen is unidentified.

Amplification targeted TCR beta CDR3 regions from RNA transcripts. First-round RT-PCR with HTBI primers amplified the TCR CDR3 region. Using its own MiXCR run on the multiplex PCR reads, TCRdb lists one record per CDR3 protein. The data hold about 260,000 distinct CDR3 sequences, with approximately 23% observed a single time. The CDR3 is made up of 15 amino acids. The V and J ends lost 8 bases and 2 bases, in that order; junction bases with no gene match: 7. Looked up from germline, CDR1 is SNHLY and CDR2 is FYNNEI. The cohort's ophthalmopathy patients, a group with duration under 3 months, had a Clinical Activity Score of at least 3 and a NOSPECS grade of at least 4.

The chain joins TRBV2 to TRBJ2-5, with 11 bases matching TRBD2. The sequenced sample was blood. This TCR was recovered from a man under 40 with Graves' ophthalmopathy. The CDR3 DNA sequence: TGTGCCAGCCAACTCAGACTAGCGGGGCAAGAGACCCAGTACTTC. Translated: CASQLRLAGQETQYF.